This T cell receptor (beta chain) originates from a study of T cells in Graves' hyperthyroidism and ophthalmopathy. The CDR3 length is 11 residues. Germline V gene data show CDR1 as GTSNPN and CDR2 as SVGIG (reference sequence). With 1 base removed from V and 10 bases from J, the gap between germline ends came to 5 bases. It was RNA transcripts that yielded the amplified TCR beta CDR3 regions. HTBI primers were used for first-round RT-PCR of the TCR CDR3. TCRdb re-derived calls from the multiplex PCR reads in MiXCR, one entry per CDR3 protein. The sample has hundreds of thousands of distinct CDR3 sequences; roughly 15% are singletons. Study-level results: Among thyroid clonotypes expanded above 0.001, most also appeared in blood.

Subjects with ophthalmopathy showed a Clinical Activity Score no lower than 3, a NOSPECS grade no lower than 4, and a duration shorter than 3 months. The PBMCs had their origin in roughly 10 ml of fresh peripheral blood. This clonotype was counted ten times or more. Its antigen remains unknown. The TCR originated in a woman aged 40 to 50 with Graves' ophthalmopathy. The sample consisted of blood. The genes are TRBV30 and TRBJ1-6; D call uncertain. CDR3 residues: CAWSAYSPLHF. Here the CDR3 DNA reads TGTGCCTGGAGTGCCTACTCACCCCTCCACTTT.